This T cell receptor beta chain was sequenced in a study of T cell responses to AZD1222 COVID-19 vaccine. The wider study: Second-dose schedules of about 4 or about 12 weeks were combined.

Findings of the study overall: The study sampled repertoires only after the peak T cell response. Close to half of spike-specific TCRs reportedly recognize unmutated variant regions. Donors were mostly white British, more females; clonal diversity possibly underestimated.

Germline loops: CDR1 SGHNT, CDR2 YYREEE (reference sequence). The CDR3 has 16 amino acids. J lost 3 bases, V lost 1 base, and 5 bases had no gene match. Notes on this clone: The antigen is unknown.

TCRdb keeps only in-frame clones here, not all; method: immunoSEQ multiplex PCR. The sample yields some 150,000 clones, approximately 88% seen once. This TCR came from an adult in good health. The chain is built from TRBV5-4 and TRBJ2-1; the match to TRBD2 covers 9 bases. The sequenced sample was peripheral blood, obtained on day 0 of AZD1222 vaccination. The DNA of the CDR3 is TGTGCCAGCAGCTTGAAAGCGGGGGGTCACTACAATGAGCAGTTCTTC. It codes for CASSLKAGGHYNEQFF.